This T cell receptor beta chain stems from a study of robustness of blood B and T cell sequencing (dated by TCRdb to 2017 to 2018). Background on the whole study: The study was designed to determine how much peripheral blood is required to reliably characterize an individual's TCRbeta and IgG repertoires. For technical replicates, two replicate TCRbeta cDNA libraries were prepared from one shared RNA pool that came from a single 10 ml draw. Each of the approximately nine independently drawn blood samples had its TCRbeta and IgG repertoires measured. What the research found in general, with its limitations: Combining 3 or 4 tubes (roughly 29-45 ml blood) brought coverage of the top 10,000 TCRbeta clonotypes close to saturation. Because EDTA tubes had to be fractionated immediately, the use of EDTA tubes in multi-site collections was limited. No improvement in the overlap of rare TCRbeta clonotypes was observed when tubes were pooled, implying that much larger blood volumes would be needed for rare TCRbeta clonotypes to be captured. Every single 10 ml sample contained the 1,000 most abundant TCRbeta clonotypes from the pooled draws. Of the top 10,000 TCRbeta clonotypes in one technical replicate library, approximately 95% were also found in the other technical replicate library. One pair of TCRbeta libraries showed evidence of cross-contamination, likely from batch processing; the shared UMI-sequence pairs were removed. A full plateau was not reached by TCRbeta rarefaction curves, suggesting under-sequencing or many low-abundance clonotypes.

Preparation of the library involved PCR. The sample was run on an Illumina MiSeq. Synthesis of cDNA relied on SMARTScribe reverse transcriptase together with a 5' template-switch oligo that added a universal priming site. Each cDNA molecule was tagged by a 12-nucleotide random unique molecular identifier (UMI) carried on the template-switch oligo. During reverse transcription, TCRbeta transcripts were targeted using chain-specific reverse primers. Uracil DNA glycosylase treatment removed residual template-switch adapters, and cDNA was purified with a Qiagen MinElute kit. For the first PCR, around 25 cycles were run with KAPA HiFi HotStart ReadyMix and step-out primers, split across four 50 ul reactions. Before any further amplification, the products of the first-round PCR were gel-purified. Illumina Nextera adapters were added in a second roughly 8-cycle PCR, after which libraries were purified and pooled. The UMI barcode for each TCRbeta molecule was captured by a 50-nucleotide 5' read. Regarding the original processing steps: Using the MIGEC toolkit, reads were grouped by UMI into consensus reads. PEAR was used to merge forward and reverse consensus reads, producing the final reads. A custom decontamination script removed identical UMI-sequence pairs shared across libraries, treating them as cross-sample contamination. MIGMAP, a wrapper around IgBLAST, was used for V(D)J assignment and CDR3 extraction. A TCR clonotype was defined by an identical V gene, J gene and CDR3 amino acid sequence; no sequencing was done for CDR1 and CDR2. TCRdb reran the public reads through fastp at Q25 and MiXCR, keeping productive beta chains. One record per CDR3 amino acid sequence lists the most common genes and DNA. These V and J calls are TCRdb output, not the study's own analysis. The sample has 1,500 to 2,000 distinct CDR3 sequences on record, 49% of them singletons. The ten largest clones represent under 40% of the sample.

Including cysteine and phenylalanine, the CDR3 has 16 amino acids. CDR3 DNA only is kept here, 48 bases in frame from base 1. V loses 6 bases at its end and J loses 2 bases; junction bases beyond the gene matches: 12. TCRbeta repertoires were quantified from mRNA rather than genomic DNA, which captures expressed receptors. Buffy coat leukocytes were collected into Trizol, and RNA was extracted with the Direct-zol RNA MiniPrep Plus kit without cell sorting. To separate plasma, buffy coat and red blood cells, EDTA blood tubes were immediately centrifuged at 4 degrees C. Notes on this clonotype: It lacks a known antigen. Within one base of it there is no much larger clone, and no base qualities were kept.

The clonotype comes from a human donor in good health. The sequenced material came from peripheral blood. The sequence is built from TRBV12-3 or TRBV12-4 and TRBJ1-2; TRBD1 aligns with 7 central bases. The nucleotides are TGTGCCAGCAGCCCCGACAGGGCGTTCATGAACTATGGCTACACCTTC. Its coded protein is CASSPDRAFMNYGYTF.